A selection of T cell receptor beta chains follows, all from one sample in a study of T cell clones after liver transplantation. Sequencing used immunoSEQ multiplex PCR; TCRdb keeps in-frame clones, though not all of them. The sample consists of tens of thousands of clones, 71% of them appearing once. The sample consisted of CD4+ T cells from blood, taken before liver transplant. These TCRs come from a human donor who received a liver transplant. CDR3s include the opening cysteine and the closing phenylalanine or tryptophan. A D gene is named only where the DNA matches it firmly. Clone sizes are given selectively: once, few, many, or a class where the clone is expanded.

d_call: TRBD1
clone_size: -
v_call: TRBV28
j_call: TRBJ1-4
cdr3_aa: CASSLWGQGDQEKLFF
cdr3_nt: TGTGCCAGCAGTTTATGGGGTCAGGGGGACCAGGAAAAACTGTTTTTT

d_call: -
clone_size: -
v_call: TRBV14
j_call: TRBJ2-2
cdr3_aa: CASSQVRGGELFF
cdr3_nt: TGTGCCAGCAGCCAAGTCAGGGGCGGGGAGCTGTTTTTT

d_call: TRBD2
clone_size: many
v_call: TRBV6-5
j_call: TRBJ2-4
cdr3_aa: CASSRGLAGDIQYF
cdr3_nt: TGTGCCAGCAGTCGAGGACTAGCGGGGGACATTCAGTACTTC

d_call: -
clone_size: -
v_call: TRBV9
j_call: TRBJ2-2
cdr3_aa: CASSVDMVLTGELFF
cdr3_nt: TGTGCCAGCAGCGTAGACATGGTCCTCACCGGGGAGCTGTTTTTT

d_call: -
clone_size: -
v_call: TRBV6-5
j_call: TRBJ2-7
cdr3_aa: CASIGQGTSNYEQYF
cdr3_nt: TGTGCCAGCATCGGGCAGGGGACCTCCAACTACGAGCAGTACTTC

d_call: -
clone_size: -
v_call: TRBV6-5
j_call: TRBJ1-6
cdr3_aa: CASRGGVSFNSPLHF
cdr3_nt: TGTGCCAGCAGGGGAGGCGTAAGTTTTAATTCACCCCTCCACTTT

d_call: -
clone_size: once
v_call: TRBV29-1
j_call: TRBJ1-1
cdr3_aa: CSVREGSMNTEAFF
cdr3_nt: TGCAGCGTTCGTGAGGGATCCATGAACACTGAAGCTTTCTTT

d_call: TRBD2
clone_size: -
v_call: TRBV10-1
j_call: TRBJ2-7
cdr3_aa: CASSGTSGEQYF
cdr3_nt: TGCGCCAGCAGTGGGACTAGCGGAGAGCAGTACTTC

d_call: TRBD1
clone_size: few
v_call: TRBV2
j_call: TRBJ2-7
cdr3_aa: CASRMGQWTYEQYF
cdr3_nt: TGTGCCAGCAGGATGGGACAGTGGACCTACGAGCAGTACTTC

d_call: -
clone_size: -
v_call: TRBV6-5
j_call: TRBJ1-5
cdr3_aa: CASSYSQSHQPQHF
cdr3_nt: TGTGCCAGCAGTTACTCCCAGTCCCATCAGCCCCAGCATTTT

d_call: -
clone_size: -
v_call: TRBV6-6
j_call: TRBJ2-2
cdr3_aa: CASSLYLRGELFF
cdr3_nt: TGTGCCAGCAGTTTGTACTTGCGGGGGGAGCTGTTTTTT

d_call: TRBD1
clone_size: -
v_call: TRBV29-1
j_call: TRBJ1-2
cdr3_aa: CSVCRTGSYGYTF
cdr3_nt: TGCAGCGTTTGTCGGACAGGTTCCTATGGCTACACCTTC

d_call: -
clone_size: few
v_call: TRBV9
j_call: TRBJ2-7
cdr3_aa: CASSANQGKGSYEQYF
cdr3_nt: TGTGCCAGCAGCGCCAATCAGGGGAAAGGTAGCTACGAGCAGTACTTC

d_call: TRBD1
clone_size: -
v_call: TRBV7-6
j_call: TRBJ1-6
cdr3_aa: CASSSDRGDNSPLHF
cdr3_nt: TGTGCCAGCAGCTCCGACAGGGGAGATAATTCACCCCTCCACTTT

d_call: -
clone_size: once
v_call: TRBV6-1
j_call: TRBJ1-5
cdr3_aa: CASSEAVGGASNQPQHF
cdr3_nt: TGTGCCAGCAGTGAAGCTGTTGGAGGGGCGAGCAATCAGCCCCAGCATTTT

d_call: TRBD1
clone_size: -
v_call: TRBV29-1
j_call: TRBJ2-5
cdr3_aa: CSVEVTGAVQETQYF
cdr3_nt: TGCAGCGTTGAAGTGACAGGGGCGGTTCAAGAGACCCAGTACTTC

d_call: TRBD2
clone_size: few
v_call: TRBV18
j_call: TRBJ2-7
cdr3_aa: CASSADSGGEQYF
cdr3_nt: TGTGCCAGCTCAGCGGACAGCGGGGGCGAGCAGTACTTC

d_call: -
clone_size: -
v_call: TRBV15
j_call: TRBJ2-3
cdr3_aa: CATSRARGRTDTQYF
cdr3_nt: TGTGCCACCAGCAGAGCGCGGGGCCGCACAGATACGCAGTATTTT

d_call: -
clone_size: few
v_call: TRBV2
j_call: TRBJ1-4
cdr3_aa: CAGRGSLNEKLFF
cdr3_nt: TGTGCCGGAAGAGGGAGTCTTAATGAAAAACTGTTTTTT

d_call: TRBD1
clone_size: -
v_call: TRBV18
j_call: TRBJ1-4
cdr3_aa: CASSRARDRNEKLFF
cdr3_nt: TGTGCCAGCTCACGAGCCCGGGACAGAAATGAAAAACTGTTTTTT

d_call: -
clone_size: -
v_call: TRBV5-8
j_call: TRBJ1-2
cdr3_aa: CASRPTRTAVYGYTF
cdr3_nt: TGTGCCAGCAGACCCACCAGGACAGCGGTCTATGGCTACACCTTC

d_call: -
clone_size: once
v_call: TRBV28
j_call: TRBJ1-3
cdr3_aa: CASSLGGQRGNTIYF
cdr3_nt: TGTGCCAGCAGTTTGGGGGGTCAGCGAGGAAACACCATATATTTT

d_call: TRBD1
clone_size: -
v_call: TRBV29-1
j_call: TRBJ2-1
cdr3_aa: CSVEDGTGYDEQFF
cdr3_nt: TGCAGCGTTGAAGATGGGACAGGGTATGATGAGCAGTTCTTC

d_call: -
clone_size: -
v_call: TRBV5-8
j_call: TRBJ1-1
cdr3_aa: CASSTTTGTEAFF
cdr3_nt: TGTGCCAGCAGTACAACGACTGGAACTGAAGCTTTCTTT

d_call: -
clone_size: many
v_call: TRBV2
j_call: TRBJ1-5
cdr3_aa: CASSEGGGSNQPQHF
cdr3_nt: TGTGCCAGCAGTGAAGGAGGAGGTAGCAATCAGCCCCAGCATTTT

d_call: -
clone_size: -
v_call: TRBV6-6
j_call: TRBJ1-5
cdr3_aa: CASSTGGGVGQPQHF
cdr3_nt: TGTGCCAGCAGTACCGGGGGAGGCGTAGGACAGCCCCAGCATTTT

d_call: TRBD2
clone_size: -
v_call: TRBV15
j_call: TRBJ2-3
cdr3_aa: CATRTSGSYTQYF
cdr3_nt: TGTGCCACCAGAACTAGCGGGTCATATACGCAGTATTTT

d_call: -
clone_size: -
v_call: TRBV2
j_call: TRBJ2-6
cdr3_aa: CASSEALTGGASLWRANVLTF
cdr3_nt: TGTGCCAGCAGTGAAGCTTTAACGGGGGGCGCATCCCTCTGGAGGGCCAACGTCCTGACTTTC

d_call: -
clone_size: many
v_call: TRBV19
j_call: TRBJ2-1
cdr3_aa: CASSPRGYNEQFF
cdr3_nt: TGTGCCAGTAGTCCCAGGGGCTACAATGAGCAGTTCTTC

d_call: -
clone_size: -
v_call: TRBV5-1
j_call: TRBJ2-7
cdr3_aa: CASSLAQGGTEQYF
cdr3_nt: TGCGCCAGCAGCTTGGCCCAGGGAGGAACCGAGCAGTACTTC

d_call: -
clone_size: -
v_call: TRBV4-1
j_call: TRBJ1-2
cdr3_aa: CASSQDFRGVGYTF
cdr3_nt: TGCGCCAGCAGCCAAGATTTCAGGGGAGTAGGCTACACCTTC

d_call: TRBD1
clone_size: -
v_call: TRBV6-5
j_call: TRBJ1-3
cdr3_aa: CASRRGTVSGNTIYF
cdr3_nt: TGTGCCAGCAGGCGAGGGACAGTCTCTGGAAACACCATATATTTT

d_call: -
clone_size: -
v_call: TRBV7-3
j_call: TRBJ2-2
cdr3_aa: CASSLTLNTGELFF
cdr3_nt: TGTGCCAGCAGCCTGACATTGAACACCGGGGAGCTGTTTTTT

d_call: -
clone_size: -
v_call: TRBV30
j_call: TRBJ2-7
cdr3_aa: CAWSKGLSSYEQYF
cdr3_nt: TGTGCCTGGAGTAAGGGGCTTAGCTCCTACGAGCAGTACTTC

d_call: TRBD1
clone_size: few
v_call: TRBV5-1
j_call: TRBJ1-1
cdr3_aa: CASSQDRDTEAFF
cdr3_nt: TGCGCCAGTTCTCAAGACAGGGACACTGAAGCTTTCTTT

d_call: -
clone_size: -
v_call: TRBV18
j_call: TRBJ2-5
cdr3_aa: CASSRTSQETQYF
cdr3_nt: TGTGCCAGCTCTCGCACTAGCCAAGAGACCCAGTACTTC

d_call: TRBD2
clone_size: -
v_call: TRBV10-3
j_call: TRBJ2-6
cdr3_aa: CATGGGSSGANVLTF
cdr3_nt: TGTGCCACGGGCGGGGGGAGCTCTGGGGCCAACGTCCTGACTTTC

d_call: -
clone_size: -
v_call: TRBV7-9
j_call: TRBJ1-1
cdr3_aa: CASSQANTEAFF
cdr3_nt: TGTGCCAGCAGCCAAGCTAACACTGAAGCTTTCTTT

d_call: TRBD2
clone_size: -
v_call: TRBV28
j_call: TRBJ2-3
cdr3_aa: CAILAGEVDTQYF
cdr3_nt: TGTGCCATCCTAGCGGGGGAGGTAGATACGCAGTATTTT

d_call: TRBD1
clone_size: -
v_call: TRBV5-4
j_call: TRBJ2-1
cdr3_aa: CASSSDRSIFHNEQFF
cdr3_nt: TGTGCCAGCAGCTCGGACAGGTCCATCTTCCACAATGAGCAGTTCTTC

d_call: TRBD1
clone_size: -
v_call: TRBV5-6
j_call: TRBJ1-2
cdr3_aa: CASSLGQGGVGYTF
cdr3_nt: TGTGCCAGCAGCTTAGGACAGGGAGGTGTTGGCTACACCTTC

d_call: TRBD1
clone_size: -
v_call: TRBV6-1
j_call: TRBJ2-3
cdr3_aa: CASSGQGGDTQYF
cdr3_nt: TGTGCCAGCAGTGGACAGGGGGGAGATACGCAGTATTTT

d_call: TRBD2
clone_size: few
v_call: TRBV9
j_call: TRBJ2-1
cdr3_aa: CASSVKAGAGNEQFF
cdr3_nt: TGTGCCAGCAGCGTAAAAGCGGGGGCCGGTAATGAGCAGTTCTTC

d_call: -
clone_size: -
v_call: TRBV7-9
j_call: TRBJ2-2
cdr3_aa: CASSLVVAKDGELFF
cdr3_nt: TGTGCCAGCAGCTTAGTTGTAGCGAAGGACGGGGAGCTGTTTTTT

d_call: TRBD1
clone_size: -
v_call: TRBV5-1
j_call: TRBJ2-3
cdr3_aa: CASSLGGQIMYF
cdr3_nt: TGCGCCAGCAGCTTGGGGGGACAGATAATGTATTTT

d_call: -
clone_size: once
v_call: TRBV6-1
j_call: TRBJ1-4
cdr3_aa: CATSTRGYGEKLFF
cdr3_nt: TGTGCCACATCCACTCGGGGGTATGGCGAAAAACTGTTTTTT

d_call: -
clone_size: -
v_call: TRBV19
j_call: TRBJ1-2
cdr3_aa: CASSIDQTANYGYTF
cdr3_nt: TGTGCCAGTAGTATAGATCAAACGGCTAACTATGGCTACACCTTC

d_call: -
clone_size: -
v_call: TRBV18
j_call: TRBJ1-4
cdr3_aa: CASSPSLDSATNEKLFF
cdr3_nt: TGTGCCAGCTCACCTTCTCTGGACAGTGCAACTAATGAAAAACTGTTTTTT